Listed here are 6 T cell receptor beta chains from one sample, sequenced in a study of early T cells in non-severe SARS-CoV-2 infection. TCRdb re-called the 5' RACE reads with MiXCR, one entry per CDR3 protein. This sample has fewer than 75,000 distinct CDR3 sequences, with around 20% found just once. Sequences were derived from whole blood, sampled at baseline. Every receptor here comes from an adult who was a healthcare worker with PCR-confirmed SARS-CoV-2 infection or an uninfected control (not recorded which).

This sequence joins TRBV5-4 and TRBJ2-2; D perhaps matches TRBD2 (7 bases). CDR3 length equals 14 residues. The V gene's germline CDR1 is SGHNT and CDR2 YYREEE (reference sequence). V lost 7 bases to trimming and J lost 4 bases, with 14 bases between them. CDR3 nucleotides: TGTGCCAGCGGCGCGGGGGCGGGCACCGGGGAGCTGTTTTTT. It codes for CASGAGAGTGELFF.

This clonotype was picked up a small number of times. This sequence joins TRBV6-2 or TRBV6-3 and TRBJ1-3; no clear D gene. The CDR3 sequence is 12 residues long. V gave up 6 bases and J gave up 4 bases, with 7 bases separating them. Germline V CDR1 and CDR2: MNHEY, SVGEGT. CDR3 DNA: TGTGCCAGCAGACGCGACGGAAACACCATATATTTT. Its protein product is CASRRDGNTIYF.

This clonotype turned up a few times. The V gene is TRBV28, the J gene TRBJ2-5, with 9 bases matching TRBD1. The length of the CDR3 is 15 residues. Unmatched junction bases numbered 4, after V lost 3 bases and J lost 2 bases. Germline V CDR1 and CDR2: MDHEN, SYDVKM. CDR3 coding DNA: TGTGCCAGCAGTTTGACAGGGGGTGGACAAGAGACCCAGTACTTC. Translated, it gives CASSLTGGGQETQYF.

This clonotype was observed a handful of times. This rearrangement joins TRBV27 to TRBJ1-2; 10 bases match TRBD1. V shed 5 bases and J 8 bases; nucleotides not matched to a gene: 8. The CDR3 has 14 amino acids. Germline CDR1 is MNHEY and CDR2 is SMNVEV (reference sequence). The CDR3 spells CASSASGTGEGYTF. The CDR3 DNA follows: TGTGCCAGCAGTGCCTCCGGGACAGGGGAGGGCTACACCTTC.

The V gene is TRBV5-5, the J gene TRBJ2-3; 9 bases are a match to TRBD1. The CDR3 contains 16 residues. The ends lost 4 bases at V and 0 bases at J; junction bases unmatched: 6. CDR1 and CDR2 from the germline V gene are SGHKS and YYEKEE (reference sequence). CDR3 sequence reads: CASSPGTGMSTDTQYF. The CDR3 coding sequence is TGTGCCAGCAGCCCAGGGACAGGGATGAGCACAGATACGCAGTATTTT.

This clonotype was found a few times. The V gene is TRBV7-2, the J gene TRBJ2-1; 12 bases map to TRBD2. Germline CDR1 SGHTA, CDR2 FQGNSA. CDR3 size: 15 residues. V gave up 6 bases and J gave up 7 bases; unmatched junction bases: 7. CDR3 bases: TGTGCCAGCAGTCGAACTAGCGGGAGGCGTAATGAGCAGTTCTTC. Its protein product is CASSRTSGRRNEQFF.